A single sample is the source of the 25 T cell receptor beta chains below, sequenced in a study of technical replicates of blood from several donors (dated by TCRdb to 2016 to 2017). The library was prepared using the immunoSEQ multiplex PCR assay. Held by TCRdb, this immuneACCESS table contains in-frame sequences only and omits some clones. Under half of the omission traces to an unresolved V gene where checked; the cause of the rest is unknown. This sample gives 74,000 or so clones in total; 90% to 95% of them show up just once. Together, the top ten hold around 0.27% of the sample. The sample was T cells isolated from PBMCs. These receptors originate from a human donor in good health.

The rearrangement joins TRBV2 to TRBJ1-5; 11 bases fit TRBD1. The germline gives CDR1 SNHLY, CDR2 FYNNEI. The CDR3 length is 15 residues. V shed 6 bases and J 6 bases; nucleotides not matched to a gene: 7. CDR3 coding DNA: TGTGCCAGCAGGGCCGGGACAGGGGGGGGTCAGCCCCAGCATTTT. This translates into CASRAGTGGGQPQHF.

The rearrangement links TRBV19 to TRBJ2-5; 7 bases map to TRBD2. CDR1 is LNHDA and CDR2 is SQIVND in the germline V gene (reference sequence). This CDR3 is 13 amino acids long. Trimming removed 3 bases from V and 5 bases from J; junction bases left unmatched: 3. DNA for the CDR3: TGTGCCAGTAGTATCATGGGGGGGGAGACCCAGTACTTC. It specifies CASSIMGGETQYF.

The chain has TRBV5-1 and TRBJ2-5, with TRBD1 identical over 8 bases. Germline V lookup: CDR1 SGHRS, CDR2 YFSETQ. The CDR3 runs to 16 residues. J was trimmed by 3 bases and V by 0 bases; bases with no gene match: 7. The CDR3, as DNA: TGCGCCAGCAGCTTGGGGGCAGGGGGCACTAAAGAGACCCAGTACTTC. This sequence encodes CASSLGAGGTKETQYF.

The chain combines TRBV10-3 with TRBJ2-1; D perhaps matches TRBD2 (6 bases). The CDR3 sequence is 13 residues long. Trimming pared 4 bases from V and 9 bases from J, leaving 13 bases between. Germline loops: CDR1 ENHRY, CDR2 SYGVKD. CDR3: CAISADYDAEQFF. Written as DNA, the CDR3 is TGTGCCATCAGTGCGGACTATGACGCTGAGCAGTTCTTC.

DNA of the CDR3: TGTGCCAGCAGCCCCAGACAGGGGATGGGCACAGATACGCAGTATTTT. It yields the protein CASSPRQGMGTDTQYF. The chain links TRBV9 to TRBJ2-3, with 8 bases identical to TRBD1. Germline loops: CDR1 SGDLS, CDR2 YYNGEE. Germline trimming cut 4 bases from V and 1 base from J; bases unmatched to any gene: 8. There are 16 residues in the CDR3.

The V and J genes are TRBV15 and TRBJ1-1; D is ambiguous. Trimming took off 5 bases at V and 0 bases at J, with 7 bases between the two ends. The CDR3 has 13 amino acids. Looked up from germline, CDR1 is LNHNV and CDR2 is YYDKDF (reference sequence). The CDR3 DNA reads as TGTGCCACCAGCCCGGGAGTGAACACTGAAGCTTTCTTT. This gives the protein CATSPGVNTEAFF.

This chain links TRBV7-3 with TRBJ2-1; TRBD2 is a possible D gene (5 bases). Trimming stripped 5 bases from V and 3 bases from J, with 14 bases between. The CDR3 length is 15 residues. The germline V gene has CDR1 SGHTA and CDR2 FQGTGA. The CDR3 coding sequence is TGTGCCAGCAGCCCCTGGGCCGGAGGCTACAATGAGCAGTTCTTC. Translating it yields CASSPWAGGYNEQFF. Full variable domain (remainder filled in from reference TRBV7-3 and TRBJ2-1): GAGVSQTPSNKVTEKGKYVELRCDPISGHTALYWYRQSLGQGPEFLIYFQGTGAADDSGLPNDRFFAVRPEGSVSTLKIQRTERGDSAVYLCASSPWAGGYNEQFFGPGTRLTVL.

This clone was recorded a few times. The chain uses TRBV9 and TRBJ1-1, with TRBD1 matching 7 bases. CDR3 length equals 14 residues. V trimming: 0 bases; J trimming: 5 bases; junction bases outside the gene matches: 4. Germline CDR1 SGDLS, CDR2 YYNGEE. The CDR3 DNA follows: TGTGCCAGCAGCGTAGAGGGGGCAGAGACTGAAGCTTTCTTT. Translating it yields CASSVEGAETEAFF.

V usage is TRBV14 and J usage is TRBJ2-3, with 7 bases fitting TRBD2. V lost 1 base, J lost 9 bases, and 1 base stayed unmatched. Looked up from germline, CDR1 is SGHDN and CDR2 is FVKESK. This CDR3 is built from 12 residues. CDR3 sequence: CASSQGEGTQYF. Here the CDR3 DNA reads TGTGCCAGCAGCCAAGGGGAGGGGACGCAGTATTTT.

The genes are TRBV19 and TRBJ2-7; D is perhaps TRBD1 (5 bases). From germline, CDR1 is LNHDA and CDR2 SQIVND (reference sequence). The CDR3 totals 17 residues. Deletions cut 3 bases from V and 1 base from J, with 19 bases between. CDR3 in amino acids: CASSMFFRAGQSYEQYF. Written as DNA, the CDR3 is TGTGCCAGTAGTATGTTTTTTCGCGCAGGGCAGTCCTACGAGCAGTACTTC.

V is TRBV28 and J is TRBJ1-5; maybe TRBD1 (5 bases). With 7 bases removed from V and 6 bases from J, the gap between germline ends came to 19 bases. There are 15 residues in the CDR3. Germline CDR1 MDHEN, CDR2 SYDVKM. In nucleotides, the CDR3 is TGTGCCAGCACCCTATCGGGGGTGCGATCTCAGCCCCAGCATTTT. Translated: CASTLSGVRSQPQHF.

This clone occurred once. The J gene is TRBJ2-2, the V gene TRBV10-1; maybe TRBD1 (6 bases). The CDR3 sequence is 13 residues long. Germline-derived CDR1 and CDR2 are WNHNN and SYGVQD (reference sequence). V was clipped by 8 bases and J by 5 bases, with 12 bases between them. The CDR3 region has the DNA TGCGCCAGCCGGGACATAAGTACCGGGGAGCTGTTTTTT. It specifies CASRDISTGELFF.

This clone has a handful of counts. The CDR3 loop is CASKEGPTKDQPQHF. The DNA for the CDR3 is TGTGCCAGCAAGGAGGGGCCAACTAAGGATCAGCCCCAGCATTTT. The chain joins TRBV2 to TRBJ1-5; D perhaps matches TRBD1 (5 bases). Trimming took off 7 bases at V and 5 bases at J, with 18 bases between the two ends. CDR3 length equals 15 residues. CDR1 and CDR2 (germline): SNHLY, FYNNEI.

This chain joins TRBV30 and TRBJ2-7, with TRBD2 identical over 7 bases. This CDR3 is built from 14 residues. The ends lost 3 bases at V and 2 bases at J; junction bases unmatched: 7. Germline V gene sequence: CDR1 GTSNPN, CDR2 SVGIG (reference sequence). DNA of the CDR3: TGTGCCTGGAGCCCCGGCGGGGGACCCTACGAGCAGTACTTC. Its translation is CAWSPGGGPYEQYF. The entire variable domain, with the rest obtained from reference TRBV30 and TRBJ2-7, is as follows: SQTIHQWPATLVQPVGSPLSLECTVEGTSNPNLYWYRQAAGRGLQLLFYSVGIGQISSEVPQNLSASRPQDRQFILSSKKLLLSDSGFYLCAWSPGGGPYEQYFGPGTRLTVT.

J is TRBJ1-2 and V is TRBV9; maybe TRBD1 (6 bases). The germline V gene encodes CDR1 SGDLS and CDR2 YYNGEE. The CDR3 is 14 residues long. Trimming took 0 bases from V and 4 from J, leaving 10 bases between them. The DNA of the CDR3 is TGTGCCAGCAGCGTAGAGGGCAGGGGCTATGGCTACACCTTC. As protein: CASSVEGRGYGYTF.

This chain joins TRBV9 and TRBJ2-7, with TRBD1 identical over 9 bases. Germline trimming cut 0 bases from V and 4 bases from J; bases unmatched to any gene: 5. CDR1 is SGDLS, CDR2 YYNGEE, per germline. This CDR3 has 15 amino acids. CDR3 DNA sequence: TGTGCCAGCAGCGTAGGACAGGGGGTCCTGTACGAGCAGTACTTC. As protein: CASSVGQGVLYEQYF.

This clone was seen only a few times. The V and J genes are TRBV2 and TRBJ1-5; possible D gene TRBD1, 6 bases. Per germline, CDR1 SNHLY and CDR2 FYNNEI. V was shortened by 7 bases and J by 6 bases, with 13 bases between the two germline ends. The CDR3 totals 13 residues. The CDR3 spells CASTKGQSQPQHF. The CDR3 DNA follows: TGTGCCAGCACCAAAGGACAGAGTCAGCCCCAGCATTTT.

V usage is TRBV25-1 and J usage is TRBJ2-7; D possibly corresponds to TRBD1 (6 bases). Germline CDR1 and CDR2: MGHDK and SYGVNS. The V and J ends lost 1 base and 1 base respectively, with 14 bases between them. CDR3 length equals 16 residues. The CDR3 here is CASSEFSGVKSYEQYF. The CDR3 nucleotides are TGTGCCAGCAGTGAATTCTCAGGGGTAAAGTCCTACGAGCAGTACTTC.

This rearrangement joins TRBV5-1 to TRBJ2-7, with 8 positions matching TRBD2. The length of the CDR3 is 15 residues. Per germline, CDR1 SGHRS and CDR2 YFSETQ. J gave up 5 bases and V 4 bases, and 11 bases lay outside the gene matches. CDR3 sequence: CASSLSRGGGNEQYF. CDR3 DNA: TGCGCCAGCAGCCTCAGTCGGGGCGGGGGGAACGAGCAGTACTTC. Variable domain in full (rest from reference TRBV5-1 and TRBJ2-7): KAGVTQTPRYLIKTRGQQVTLSCSPISGHRSVSWYQQTPGQGLQFLFEYFSETQRNKGNFPGRFSGRQFSNSRSEMNVSTLELGDSALYLCASSLSRGGGNEQYFGPGTRLTVT.

The chain couples TRBV9 to TRBJ2-1; D may be TRBD1 (5 bases). CDR3 length: 17 residues. Germline loops: CDR1 SGDLS, CDR2 YYNGEE. Deletions cut 7 bases from V and 6 bases from J, with 26 bases between. Here the CDR3 reads CASARPTGQVVSNEQFF. In DNA, the CDR3 is TGTGCCAGCGCCCGCCCCACCGGACAAGTGGTGTCCAATGAGCAGTTCTTC.

The chain joins TRBV6-6 to TRBJ2-3, with 11 bases lining up with TRBD2. The CDR3 has 15 residues. Germline CDR1 is MNHNY and CDR2 is SVGAGI (reference sequence). V shed 2 bases and J 4 bases; nucleotides not matched to a gene: 2. Written as DNA, the CDR3 is TGTGCCAGCAGTTACCCACTAGCGGGAGCAGATACGCAGTATTTT. This translates into CASSYPLAGADTQYF.

The chain employs TRBV11-2 and TRBJ2-1; 10 nucleotides line up with TRBD2. Trimming cost V 4 bases and J 0 bases; bases outside gene matches: 12. Germline V gene lookup returns CDR1 SGHAT and CDR2 FQNNGV. The CDR3 has 19 amino acids. The CDR3, as DNA: TGTGCCAGCAGCTCCCAGGATAGCGGGAGGATGAGCTCCTACAATGAGCAGTTCTTC. It codes for CASSSQDSGRMSSYNEQFF. Complete variable domain (other parts from reference TRBV11-2 and TRBJ2-1): EAGVAQSPRYKIIEKRQSVAFWCNPISGHATLYWYQQILGQGPKLLIQFQNNGVVDDSQLPKDRFSAERLKGVDSTLKIQPAKLEDSAVYLCASSSQDSGRMSSYNEQFFGPGTRLTVL.

The chain joins TRBV27 to TRBJ1-2, with 7 positions matching TRBD1. Germline V gives CDR1 MNHEY, CDR2 SMNVEV (reference sequence). This CDR3 has 15 residues. The V segment lost 5 bases and the J segment 5 bases; nucleotides outside the gene matches: 11. In DNA, the CDR3 is TGTGCCAGCAGTGCAGACAGGGTGGTAGAATATGGCTACACCTTC. It encodes CASSADRVVEYGYTF.

The chain combines TRBV27 with TRBJ2-3; 13 positions agree with TRBD2. Unmatched junction bases numbered 13, after V lost 9 bases and J lost 1 base. CDR3 length equals 18 residues. The germline CDR1 and CDR2 sequences are MNHEY and SMNVEV (reference sequence). Written as DNA, the CDR3 is TGTGCCAGAAAGACTAGCGGGAGGCGCACGTCGGGCACAGATACGCAGTATTTT. Residues: CARKTSGRRTSGTDTQYF.

This chain uses TRBV5-1 with TRBJ2-2; the D gene is possibly TRBD2 (6 bases). Trimming removed 0 bases from V and 2 bases from J, with 11 bases in between. The germline gives CDR1 SGHRS, CDR2 YFSETQ. The length of the CDR3 is 16 residues. CDR3 bases: TGCGCCAGCAGCTTGGGACTAGTCGCTAACACCGGGGAGCTGTTTTTT. Amino acids: CASSLGLVANTGELFF.